This is a list of T cell receptor beta chains from one sample in a study of blood T cell repertoires in COVID-19. Libraries were prepared by immunoSEQ multiplex PCR; TCRdb keeps only in-frame clonotypes and omits some of them. The sample holds some 320,000 clones; 87% are singletons and the top ten take less than 6%. The source material was PBMCs or T cells enriched from blood (not recorded which). These receptors all stem from a woman aged 25 to 39 who had recovered from COVID-19. The conserved cysteine and the conserved F or W are not part of the CDR3 here. Clone size appears in some rows only: once, few, many, or a class for an expanded clone.

v_gene: TRBV2; abundance: .; j_gene: TRBJ1-2; CDR3aa: ASGGQVEGYT
v_gene: TRBV2; abundance: .; j_gene: TRBJ1-1; CDR3aa: ASSEERGGRKAF
v_gene: TRBV11-3; abundance: .; j_gene: TRBJ2-1; CDR3aa: ASSLVREGYNEQF
v_gene: TRBV5-5; abundance: .; j_gene: TRBJ1-6; CDR3aa: ASSLEYRAYNSPLH
v_gene: TRBV7-8; abundance: .; j_gene: TRBJ2-7; CDR3aa: ASSSSLGTGNYEQY
v_gene: TRBV5-1; abundance: .; j_gene: TRBJ1-6; CDR3aa: ASSVQGEGSPLH
v_gene: TRBV24-1; abundance: .; j_gene: TRBJ2-3; CDR3aa: ATSEGTGGTDTQY
v_gene: TRBV10-3; abundance: .; j_gene: TRBJ1-5; CDR3aa: AISERGTDQPQH
v_gene: TRBV30; abundance: .; j_gene: TRBJ2-2; CDR3aa: AWSGTPQAGTGELF
v_gene: TRBV11-2; abundance: .; j_gene: TRBJ1-3; CDR3aa: ASSLAGNTIY
v_gene: TRBV7-6; abundance: .; j_gene: TRBJ2-2; CDR3aa: ASSSHTGANTGELF
v_gene: TRBV19; abundance: once; j_gene: TRBJ2-4; CDR3aa: ASSPGGMDIQY
v_gene: TRBV2; abundance: .; j_gene: TRBJ1-1; CDR3aa: ASISMMGQGPTEAF
v_gene: TRBV7-9; abundance: .; j_gene: TRBJ1-6; CDR3aa: ASSLMTGAHNSPLH
v_gene: TRBV14; abundance: once; j_gene: TRBJ1-3; CDR3aa: ASSINSGNTIY
v_gene: TRBV7-2; abundance: few; j_gene: TRBJ1-6; CDR3aa: ASSLAQGRGFNSPLH
v_gene: TRBV24-1; abundance: once; j_gene: TRBJ2-2; CDR3aa: ATSDLLRGDTGELF
v_gene: TRBV27; abundance: few; j_gene: TRBJ1-1; CDR3aa: ASSYGTGGNTEAF
v_gene: TRBV18; abundance: .; j_gene: TRBJ2-5; CDR3aa: ASSPQLTNQETQY
v_gene: TRBV12-3/TRBV12-4; abundance: .; j_gene: TRBJ1-2; CDR3aa: ASSRGFNYGYT
v_gene: TRBV30; abundance: .; j_gene: TRBJ1-2; CDR3aa: ACGAGANYGYT
v_gene: TRBV28; abundance: .; j_gene: TRBJ2-2; CDR3aa: ASSSSDRERTGELF
v_gene: TRBV19; abundance: .; j_gene: TRBJ2-1; CDR3aa: ASSFGTGGNEQF
v_gene: TRBV14; abundance: few; j_gene: TRBJ1-1; CDR3aa: ASSQVREGTEAF
v_gene: TRBV3-1/TRBV3-2; abundance: .; j_gene: TRBJ1-3; CDR3aa: ASSQDLASGNTIY
v_gene: TRBV9; abundance: .; j_gene: TRBJ2-1; CDR3aa: ASSPRGYNEQF
v_gene: TRBV5-6; abundance: once; j_gene: TRBJ2-7; CDR3aa: ASSYRQVLSYEQY